This T cell receptor (beta chain) appears in the sequencing data of a study of naive and memory T cell subsets. Germline V gene data show CDR1 as MNHEY and CDR2 as SVGAGI. The CDR3 runs to 13 residues. Trimming took off 4 bases at V and 5 bases at J, with 8 bases between the two ends. Study results and limitations: The RNA method is potentially sensitive to activation and differentiation changes.

Whole-blood samples were 2.5 to 3 ml of peripheral blood from healthy adult volunteers. Input was roughly 1 to 1,100 ng of DNase-treated total RNA without cell sorting. This clonotype was detected many times. The antigen is undetermined. Reverse transcription of blood and skin TCR RNA was primed at alpha and beta constant regions. Ligated cDNA underwent four rounds of PCR with nested alpha and beta constant region primers and SP2. From the 5' RACE reads, TCRdb called clonotypes with MiXCR, one entry per CDR3 protein. The repertoire holds some 22,000 distinct CDR3 sequences, with about 4% as singletons.

This chain connects TRBV6-5 to TRBJ2-2, with D hard to call. This clonotype originated in a male donor in good health. CDR3 in amino acids: CASSFGPTGELFF. DNA for the CDR3: TGTGCCAGCAGTTTTGGACCTACCGGGGAGCTGTTTTTT.